The T cell receptor beta chain described here comes from a study of control samples from healthy donors and cancer patients. Assay: immunoSEQ multiplex PCR; the TCRdb copy retains only in-frame clones and omits some. The sample records just under 100,000 clones, 85% to 95% being singletons. This CDR3 is built from 14 residues. Germline CDR1 and CDR2: LGHDT and YNNKEL (reference sequence). Deletions cut 0 bases from V and 6 bases from J, with 8 bases between. The gene calls are TRBV3-1 (or the pseudogene TRBV3-2) and TRBJ2-2; no clear D. Sequencing was carried out using blood. The TCR comes from a man aged 18 to 29 in good health. The CDR3 bases are TGTGCCAGCAGCCAAGATATAAGGGCCGGGGAGCTGTTTTTT. As protein: CASSQDIRAGELFF.